Presented here are 14 T cell receptor beta chains from one specimen sequenced in a study of blood T cell repertoires in COVID-19. Method: immunoSEQ multiplex PCR; TCRdb's copy keeps in-frame clones and lacks some. The table shows 250,000 to 400,000 clones, with approximately 90% occurring only once. Input material: peripheral blood. The receptors come from a woman in her thirties with COVID-19, enrolled during active disease.

The chain is built from TRBV5-4 and TRBJ1-2; unclear D gene. CDR1 SGHNT and CDR2 YYREEE come from the germline V gene (reference sequence). The CDR3 runs 15 residues. Trimming removed 3 bases from V and 4 bases from J, with 16 bases in between. The CDR3 is CASSSPQGTGYGYTF. In nucleotides, the CDR3 is TGTGCCAGCAGCTCCCCACAAGGTACGGGCTATGGCTACACCTTC. The full variable domain, in which reference TRBV5-4 and TRBJ1-2 provide the parts outside the CDR3, is ETGVTQSPTHLIKTRGQQVTLRCSSQSGHNTVSWYQQALGQGPQFIFQYYREEENGRGNFPPRFSGLQFPNYSSELNVNALELDDSALYLCASSSPQGTGYGYTFGSGTRLTVV.

V usage is TRBV6-4 and J usage is TRBJ1-1; the match to TRBD1 covers 7 bases. The V gene end was trimmed by 7 bases and the J gene end by 0 bases; junction bases not matched to a gene: 8. Germline CDR1 is MRHNA and CDR2 is SNTAGT. The CDR3 is 15 residues long. The DNA for the CDR3 is TGTGCCAGCACGGAGACAGGGTACGTGAACACTGAAGCTTTCTTT. Translating it yields CASTETGYVNTEAFF.

V usage is TRBV4-3 and J usage is TRBJ1-2; a weak D match, TRBD1 (6 bases). The length of the CDR3 is 17 residues. V shed 1 base and J shed 4 bases, with 19 bases lying between them. Germline CDR1 and CDR2: LGHNA and YSLEER. The CDR3 loop is CASSQGSRDNGPYGYTF. The CDR3 DNA follows: TGCGCCAGCAGCCAAGGGAGCCGGGACAATGGACCCTATGGCTACACCTTC.

This clone has a single count. The rearrangement links TRBV5-1 to TRBJ2-3, with 8 bases fitting TRBD2. Trimming took 4 bases from V and 5 from J; bases not matched to a gene: 9. In germline, CDR1 is SGHRS, CDR2 YFSETQ. CDR3 length equals 15 residues. The DNA for the CDR3 is TGCGCCAGCAGCGTCCTGGGGCGGGGGGAAGATACGCAGTATTTT. This translates into CASSVLGRGEDTQYF.

J is TRBJ2-1 and V is TRBV11-3; the match to TRBD2 covers 9 bases. Germline loops: CDR1 SGHNT, CDR2 YENEEA. This CDR3 is 13 amino acids long. The J segment lost 9 bases and the V segment lost 3 bases, leaving 3 bases of the junction unmatched. The CDR3 is CASSLAGGFEQFF. For the CDR3, the DNA is TGTGCCAGCAGCTTGGCGGGGGGGTTTGAGCAGTTCTTC.

The chain uses TRBV27 and TRBJ1-1, with 8 bases that match TRBD1. Germline loops: CDR1 MNHEY, CDR2 SMNVEV (reference sequence). The CDR3 is made up of 15 amino acids. V shed 4 bases and J 6 bases; nucleotides not matched to a gene: 10. CDR3 bases: TGTGCCAGCAGTTCCGCCGGGACAGGAAAGGCTGAAGCTTTCTTT. As protein: CASSSAGTGKAEAFF.

The chain combines TRBV2 with TRBJ1-5, with 9 bases identical to TRBD1. This CDR3 has 16 amino acids. V lost 3 bases, J lost 1 base, and 4 bases stayed unmatched. The germline V gene encodes CDR1 SNHLY and CDR2 FYNNEI. The CDR3: CASSDGGQGSNQPQHF. The CDR3 nucleotides are TGTGCCAGCAGTGATGGGGGACAGGGCAGCAATCAGCCCCAGCATTTT.

The chain recombines TRBV2 with TRBJ2-2, with 8 bases identical to TRBD1. This CDR3 has 14 amino acids. V gave up 5 bases and J gave up 6 bases; unmatched junction bases: 5. CDR1 and CDR2 (germline): SNHLY, FYNNEI. In DNA, the CDR3 is TGTGCCAGCAGTAGACAGGGGAGCGCCGGGGAGCTGTTTTTT. It is translated as CASSRQGSAGELFF.

This chain uses TRBV5-1 with TRBJ2-3, with D possibly being TRBD1 (6 bases). The CDR3 is 14 residues long. Germline-derived CDR1 and CDR2 are SGHRS and YFSETQ. The V end was cut by 7 bases, the J end by 2 bases, with 14 bases between. The CDR3 sequence: CASSRGKDTDTQYF. The CDR3 coding sequence is TGCGCCAGCTCTAGGGGGAAGGACACAGATACGCAGTATTTT.

The chain has TRBV25-1 and TRBJ2-2; D may be TRBD1 (5 bases). Germline lookup yields CDR1 MGHDK and CDR2 SYGVNS. The CDR3 is 12 amino acids. V lost 6 bases and J lost 6, with 8 bases in between. The CDR3 DNA reads TGTGCCAGCAGGATAGGGGCCGGGGAGCTGTTTTTT. Protein: CASRIGAGELFF.

The rearrangement uses TRBV14 and TRBJ1-2; no clear D gene. The V and J ends lost 4 bases and 4 bases respectively, with 16 bases between them. The CDR3 length is 15 residues. Germline CDR1 reads SGHDN; CDR2 reads FVKESK. The CDR3 bases are TGTGCCAGCAGCCGAAGCCGGGATATCGGCTATGGCTACACCTTC. It codes for CASSRSRDIGYGYTF.

J is TRBJ2-1 and V is TRBV27; TRBD2 aligns across 9 bases. CDR1 MNHEY and CDR2 SMNVEV come from the germline V gene (reference sequence). Trimming at V came to 5 bases and at J to 8 bases, leaving 13 bases not matched to a gene. This CDR3 has 16 amino acids. The CDR3 DNA is TGTGCCAGCAGTCCCACCCGCGGGGGGGCCTGGGATGAGCAGTTCTTC. Translation: CASSPTRGGAWDEQFF.

This chain uses TRBV7-9 with TRBJ1-3; 8 nucleotides match TRBD1. With 5 bases clipped from V and 2 bases from J, the junction kept 2 bases outside the gene matches. Germline CDR1 and CDR2: SEHNR and FQNEAQ (reference sequence). This CDR3 contains 14 residues. CDR3 amino acids: CASSLDRAGNTIYF. CDR3 nucleotides: TGTGCCAGCAGCCTGGACAGGGCTGGAAACACCATATATTTT.

This clone was observed a single time. V and J are TRBV19 and TRBJ2-1; D remains unclear. Germline CDR1 and CDR2: LNHDA and SQIVND (reference sequence). Trimming stripped 1 base from V and 4 bases from J, with 5 bases between. The CDR3 sequence is 13 residues long. In nucleotides, the CDR3 is TGTGCCAGTAGTATAGGCGGATACAATGAGCAGTTCTTC. Protein product: CASSIGGYNEQFF. Full variable domain (rest looked up from reference TRBV19 and TRBJ2-1): DGGITQSPKYLFRKEGQNVTLSCEQNLNHDAMYWYRQDPGQGLRLIYYSQIVNDFQKGDIAEGYSVSREKKESFPLTVTSAQKNPTAFYLCASSIGGYNEQFFGPGTRLTVL.